Listed below are T cell receptor beta chains from one sample, sequenced in a study of T cell repertoires in cytomegalovirus infection. In TCRdb, the reads were re-called with MiXCR into one record per CDR3 protein. This table holds under 600,000 distinct CDR3 sequences, about 15% found once. Specimen: CD8+ T cells from PBMCs. Source of these receptors: a human donor in good health (CMV status not recorded). Some clones in this sample may be carry-over from other donors' samples. Both conserved end residues are part of each CDR3.

>TRBV9|TRBJ2-1
CASSVGLAGATYNEQFF
>TRBV9|TRBJ2-2
CASSVAGGSGELFF
>TRBV2|TRBJ2-7
CASSRKREGRYEQYF
>TRBV6-1|TRBJ2-7
CASSPWGLQSGSYEQYF
>TRBV7-8|TRBJ2-1
CASSPRLAGVVNEQFF
>TRBV7-2|TRBJ2-1
CASSLGGRAYNEQFF
>TRBV6-1|TRBJ2-7
CASSSGQQNEQYF
>TRBV4-1|TRBJ2-1
CASSPDRAREQFF
>TRBV6-5|TRBJ1-5
CASSSSNSNQPQHF
>TRBV5-4|TRBJ2-7
CASSFSGSILYEQYF
>TRBV7-2|TRBJ1-4
CASSPGVREKLFF
>TRBV19|TRBJ2-2
CASSKRQEVTGELFF
>TRBV23-1|TRBJ1-5
CASSQFWRLSNQPQHF
>TRBV4-1|TRBJ2-7
CASSQETSGLYEQYF
>TRBV14|TRBJ2-7
CASSQPEDRASEQYF
>TRBV12-3/TRBV12-4|TRBJ2-2
CASSFRRTGELFF
>TRBV28|TRBJ2-7
CASSDGSNSYEQYF
>TRBV24-1|TRBJ2-1
CATSQSGRIDNEQFF
>TRBV27|TRBJ1-2
CVVGQGDGYTF
>TRBV27|TRBJ2-2
CASSSGLAGNTGELFF
>TRBV11-2|TRBJ2-7
CASSLDRQPGGEQYF
>TRBV6-5|TRBJ2-7
CASSYSPSGSPYEQYF